These 16 T cell receptor beta chains were sequenced from one sample in a study of T-cell reconstitution after alpha-beta-depleted transplantation in children. Library preparation (for TCRbeta) was performed with unique molecular identifiers. TCRdb reprocessed the PCR reads via MiXCR and lists one record per CDR3 protein. The table shows 610,000 or so distinct CDR3 sequences, with 27% occurring only once. Here the sequenced sample was PBMCs, taken before TCRalphabeta/CD19-depleted stem cell transplant. These receptors were collected from a boy under two years old with Wiskott-Aldrich syndrome, due to receive a stem cell transplant.

This clonotype has only a few counts. The gene calls are TRBV29-1 and TRBJ2-2; D possibly matches TRBD1 or TRBD2 (5 bases each). The CDR3 is 15 residues long. The germline V and J ends were trimmed by 5 bases and 4 bases, with 17 bases remaining between them. Germline lookup yields CDR1 SQVTM and CDR2 ANQGSEA. CDR3 region: CSVLWGIETTGELFF. CDR3 nucleotide sequence: TGCAGCGTTCTATGGGGGATAGAAACCACCGGGGAGCTGTTTTTT.

This clonotype turned up a few times. This chain connects TRBV5-1 to TRBJ2-1; 8 bases line up with TRBD2. Germline V gives CDR1 SGHRS, CDR2 YFSETQ. This CDR3 has 16 residues. Germline trimming cut 0 bases from V and 6 bases from J; bases unmatched to any gene: 8. The CDR3 sequence: CASSLGTSSSFNEQFF. The CDR3 DNA reads as TGCGCCAGCAGCTTGGGGACTAGCTCATCTTTCAATGAGCAGTTCTTC.

This chain links TRBV20-1 with TRBJ2-3, with a possible D match to TRBD2 (5 bases). Per germline, CDR1 DFQATT and CDR2 SNEGSKA (reference sequence). The V end lost 4 bases, the J end lost 2 bases, and 13 bases lay between the germline ends. The CDR3 is made up of 14 amino acids. The CDR3 sequence: CSAITSSNTDTQYF. The CDR3 DNA reads as TGCAGTGCTATTACTAGTTCCAACACAGATACGCAGTATTTT.

The chain recombines TRBV20-1 with TRBJ2-5; D is perhaps TRBD1 (5 bases). This CDR3 is built from 12 residues. In germline, CDR1 is DFQATT, CDR2 SNEGSKA (reference sequence). The V gene lost 3 bases and the J gene lost 4 bases, with 9 bases spanning the gap. CDR3 DNA sequence: TGCAGTGCTAGGTCAGGGTTAGAGACCCAGTACTTC. Its translation is CSARSGLETQYF.

This clonotype was seen a handful of times. The chain combines TRBV29-1 with TRBJ1-2; D is undetermined. Per germline, CDR1 SQVTM and CDR2 ANQGSEA. CDR3 length equals 15 residues. Trimming removed 5 bases from V and 4 bases from J, with 20 bases in between. This chain's CDR3 is CSVQPQTGILYGYTF. In DNA form, the CDR3 reads TGCAGCGTTCAACCTCAGACGGGAATACTCTATGGCTACACCTTC.

This clonotype was counted between two and nine times. V is TRBV29-1 and J is TRBJ2-7, with D unclear. Trimming shortened V by 3 bases and J by 3 bases, and 9 bases separated the two germline ends. The V gene's germline CDR1 is SQVTM and CDR2 ANQGSEA. CDR3 length: 12 amino acids. The CDR3 sequence is CSVESESYEQYF. In DNA, the CDR3 is TGCAGCGTTGAGTCGGAGAGCTACGAGCAGTACTTC.

The V gene is TRBV6-1, the J gene TRBJ1-2; D gene ambiguous. Germline V CDR1 and CDR2: MNHNS, SASEGT. The CDR3 sequence is 12 residues long. V was trimmed by 3 bases and J by 2 bases, leaving 4 bases between them. As DNA, the CDR3 is TGTGCCAGCAGTGAGGTAAACTATGGCTACACCTTC. As protein: CASSEVNYGYTF.

This clonotype came up a few times. The gene calls are TRBV5-1 and TRBJ2-1; 10 nucleotides line up with TRBD2. Germline CDR1 reads SGHRS; CDR2 reads YFSETQ. Trimming cost V 5 bases and J 4 bases; bases outside gene matches: 6. The CDR3 has 15 residues. The CDR3 spells CASRAEAGGYNEQFF. The CDR3 DNA sequence: TGCGCCAGCAGGGCTGAAGCGGGGGGGTACAATGAGCAGTTCTTC.

The genes are TRBV12-3 or TRBV12-4 and TRBJ1-6; D is possibly TRBD1 (6 bases). There are 14 residues in the CDR3. V lost 0 bases, J lost 10 bases, and 10 bases lay in between. CDR3 DNA sequence: TGTGCCAGCAGTTTAGCTGGAGGGGGGTCACCCCTCCACTTT. Amino acids: CASSLAGGGSPLHF.

This chain links TRBV21-1 with TRBJ2-1. TRBV21-1 counts as a pseudogene. There are 12 residues in the CDR3. In DNA, the CDR3 is TGTGCCAGCAGCAAAAGACGTCCGGAGCAGTTCTTC. Amino acids: CASSKRRPEQFF.

Regarding this clonotype: An end of the junction differs from the germline gene, which may be a read error. The V gene is TRBV24-1, the J gene TRBJ2-1; 8 positions match TRBD2. Per the germline V gene, CDR1 is KGHDR and CDR2 is SFDVKD. There are 15 residues in the CDR3. CDR3 protein: CATSDLAGSYNEHFF. CDR3 DNA sequence: TGTGCCACCAGTGATCTAGCGGGCTCCTACAATGAGCATTTCTTC.

V gene TRBV21-1 combines with J gene TRBJ2-7. TRBV21-1 is an annotated pseudogene. CDR3 length equals 14 residues. The CDR3 DNA reads as TGTGCCAGCAGCAAGACTGCCCAGGCCTACGAGCAGTACTTC. It translates to CASSKTAQAYEQYF.

The chain couples TRBV5-4 to TRBJ1-4; 9 nucleotides align to TRBD1. Germline CDR1 is SGHNT and CDR2 is YYREEE (reference sequence). The CDR3 runs to 15 residues. V dropped 4 bases and J dropped 6; count of bases not matched to a gene: 7. This chain's CDR3 is CASSNNDRGYEKLFF. CDR3 coding DNA: TGTGCCAGCAGCAATAACGACAGGGGGTATGAAAAACTGTTTTTT.

The rearrangement joins TRBV10-3 to TRBJ2-6, with D uncertain. The CDR3 consists of 16 residues. V lost 0 bases and J lost 0, with 6 bases in between. Looked up from germline, CDR1 is ENHRY and CDR2 is SYGVKD. In nucleotides, the CDR3 is TGTGCCATCAGTGAGTCACTGAGCTCTGGGGCCAACGTCCTGACTTTC. This encodes CAISESLSSGANVLTF.

The chain is built from TRBV7-2 and TRBJ2-1; TRBD2 aligns across 10 bases. Germline CDR1 and CDR2: SGHTA and FQGNSA. This CDR3 spans 13 amino acids. After removal of 3 bases from V and 10 bases from J, the junction contained 3 bases not matched to a gene. CDR3 region: CASSLKLAGEQFF. Written as DNA, the CDR3 is TGTGCCAGCAGCTTGAAACTAGCGGGAGAGCAGTTCTTC. Full variable domain (remainder filled in from reference TRBV7-2 and TRBJ2-1): GAGVSQSPSNKVTEKGKDVELRCDPISGHTALYWYRQSLGQGLEFLIYFQGNSAPDKSGLPSDRFSAERTGGSVSTLTIQRTQQEDSAVYLCASSLKLAGEQFFGPGTRLTVL.

This chain joins TRBV12-3 or TRBV12-4 and TRBJ2-1, with 10 nucleotides matching TRBD2. The CDR3 has 20 residues. J gave up 0 bases and V 7 bases, and 18 bases lay outside the gene matches. The CDR3 here is CASTKKGTSEDGISYNEQFF. CDR3 in DNA: TGTGCCAGCACCAAAAAGGGGACTAGCGAGGATGGGATCTCCTACAATGAGCAGTTCTTC.